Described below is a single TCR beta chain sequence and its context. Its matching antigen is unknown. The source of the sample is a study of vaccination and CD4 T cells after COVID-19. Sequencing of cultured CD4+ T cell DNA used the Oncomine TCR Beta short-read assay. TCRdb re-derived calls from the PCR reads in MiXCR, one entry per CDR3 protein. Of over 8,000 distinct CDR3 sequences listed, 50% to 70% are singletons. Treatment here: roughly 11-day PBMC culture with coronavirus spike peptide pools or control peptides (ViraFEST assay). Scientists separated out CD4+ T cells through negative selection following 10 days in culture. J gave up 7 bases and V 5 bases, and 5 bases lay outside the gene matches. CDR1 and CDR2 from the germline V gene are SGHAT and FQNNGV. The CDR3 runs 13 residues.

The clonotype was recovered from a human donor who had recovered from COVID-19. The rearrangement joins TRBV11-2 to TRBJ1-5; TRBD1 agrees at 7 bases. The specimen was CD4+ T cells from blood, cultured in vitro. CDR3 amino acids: CASSRDRKQPQHF. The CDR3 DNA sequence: TGTGCCAGCAGCCGGGACAGAAAGCAGCCCCAGCATTTT.